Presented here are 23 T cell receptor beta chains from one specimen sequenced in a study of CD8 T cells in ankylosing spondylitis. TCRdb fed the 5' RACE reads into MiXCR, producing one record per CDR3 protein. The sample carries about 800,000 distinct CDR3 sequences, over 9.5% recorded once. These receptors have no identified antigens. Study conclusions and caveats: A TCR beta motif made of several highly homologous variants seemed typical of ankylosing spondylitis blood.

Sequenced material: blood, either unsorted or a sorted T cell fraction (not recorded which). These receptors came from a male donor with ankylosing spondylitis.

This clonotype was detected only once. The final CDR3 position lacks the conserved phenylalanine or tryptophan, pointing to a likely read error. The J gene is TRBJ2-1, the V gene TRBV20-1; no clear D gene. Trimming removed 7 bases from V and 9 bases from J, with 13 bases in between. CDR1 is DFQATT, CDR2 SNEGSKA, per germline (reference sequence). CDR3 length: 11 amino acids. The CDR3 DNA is TGCAGTGGGGAAAACACCGGTGAGCAGTTCATC. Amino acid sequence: CSGENTGEQFI.

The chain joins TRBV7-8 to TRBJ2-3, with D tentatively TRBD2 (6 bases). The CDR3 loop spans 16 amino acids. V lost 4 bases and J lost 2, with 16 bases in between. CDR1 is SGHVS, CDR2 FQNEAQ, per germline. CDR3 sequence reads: CASSSSRDSYTDTQYF. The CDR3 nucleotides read TGTGCCAGCAGCTCCAGCCGGGACTCCTACACAGATACGCAGTATTTT. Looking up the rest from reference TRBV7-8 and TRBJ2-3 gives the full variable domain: GAGVSQSPRYKVAKRGQDVALRCDPISGHVSLFWYQQALGQGPEFLTYFQNEAQLDKSGLPSDRFFAERPEGSVSTLKIQRTQQEDSAVYLCASSSSRDSYTDTQYFGPGTRLTVL.

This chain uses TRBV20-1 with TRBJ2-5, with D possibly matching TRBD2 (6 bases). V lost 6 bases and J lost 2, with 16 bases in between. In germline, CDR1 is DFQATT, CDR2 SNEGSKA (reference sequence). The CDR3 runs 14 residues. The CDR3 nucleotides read TGCAGTGCAACGTACGGGGGAGCACAAGAGACCCAGTACTTC. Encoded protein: CSATYGGAQETQYF.

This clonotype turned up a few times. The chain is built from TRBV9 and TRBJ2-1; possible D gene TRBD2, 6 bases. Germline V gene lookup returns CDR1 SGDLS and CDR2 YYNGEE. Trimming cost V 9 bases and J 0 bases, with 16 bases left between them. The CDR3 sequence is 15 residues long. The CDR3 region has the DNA TGTGCCACCCAAAGAGCGGGTCACTCCTACAATGAGCAGTTCTTC. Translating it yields CATQRAGHSYNEQFF.

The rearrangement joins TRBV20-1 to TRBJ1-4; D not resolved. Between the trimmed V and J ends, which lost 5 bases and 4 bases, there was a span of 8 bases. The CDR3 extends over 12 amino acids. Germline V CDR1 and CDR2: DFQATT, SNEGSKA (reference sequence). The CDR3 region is CSAGDNNEKLFF. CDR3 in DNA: TGCAGTGCTGGCGACAATAATGAAAAACTGTTTTTT.

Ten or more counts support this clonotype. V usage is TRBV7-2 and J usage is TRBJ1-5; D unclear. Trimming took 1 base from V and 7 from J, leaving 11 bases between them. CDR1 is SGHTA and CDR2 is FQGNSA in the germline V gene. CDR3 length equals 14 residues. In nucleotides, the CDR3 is TGTGCCAGCAGCTTAGAGGGAAGGGAGCAGCCCCAGCATTTT. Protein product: CASSLEGREQPQHF.

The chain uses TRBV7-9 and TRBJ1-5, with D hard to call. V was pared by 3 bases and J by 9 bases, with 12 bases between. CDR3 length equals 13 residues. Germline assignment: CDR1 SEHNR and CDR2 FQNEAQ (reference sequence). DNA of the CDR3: TGTGCCAGCAGCTTTGCTGTGGCTGGGCCCCAGCATTTT. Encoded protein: CASSFAVAGPQHF.

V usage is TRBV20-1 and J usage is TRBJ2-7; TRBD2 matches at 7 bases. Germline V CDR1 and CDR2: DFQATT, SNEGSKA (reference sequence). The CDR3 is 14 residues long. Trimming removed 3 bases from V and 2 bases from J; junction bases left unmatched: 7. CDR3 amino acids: CSASTTGGTYEQYF. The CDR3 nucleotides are TGCAGTGCTAGTACAACGGGGGGTACCTACGAGCAGTACTTC.

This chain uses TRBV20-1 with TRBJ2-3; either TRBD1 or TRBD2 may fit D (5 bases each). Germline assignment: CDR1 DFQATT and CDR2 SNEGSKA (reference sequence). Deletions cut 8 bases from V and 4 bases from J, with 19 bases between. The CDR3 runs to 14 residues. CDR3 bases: TGCAGTACCGAAACAGGACTCAGGGCAGATACGCAGTATTTT. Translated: CSTETGLRADTQYF.

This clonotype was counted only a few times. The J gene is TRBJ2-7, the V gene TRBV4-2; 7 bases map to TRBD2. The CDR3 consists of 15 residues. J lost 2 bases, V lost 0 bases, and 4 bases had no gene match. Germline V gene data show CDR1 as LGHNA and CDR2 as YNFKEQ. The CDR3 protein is CASSQEASGTYEQYF. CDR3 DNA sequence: TGTGCCAGCAGCCAAGAGGCTAGCGGAACCTACGAGCAGTACTTC.

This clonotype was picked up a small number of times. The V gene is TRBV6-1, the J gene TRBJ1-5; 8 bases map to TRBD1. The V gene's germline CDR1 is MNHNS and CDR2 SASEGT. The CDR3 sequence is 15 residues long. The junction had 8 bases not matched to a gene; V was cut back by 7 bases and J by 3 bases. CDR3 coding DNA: TGTGCCAGCAACCTACAGGGGGGGGACAATCAGCCCCAGCATTTT. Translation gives CASNLQGGDNQPQHF.

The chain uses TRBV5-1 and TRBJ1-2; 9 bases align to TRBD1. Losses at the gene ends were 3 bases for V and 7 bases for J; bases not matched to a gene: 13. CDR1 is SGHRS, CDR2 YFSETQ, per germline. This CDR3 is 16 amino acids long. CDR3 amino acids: CASSSDPGQGAGGYTF. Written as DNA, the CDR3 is TGCGCCAGCAGCTCCGACCCGGGACAGGGTGCCGGTGGCTACACCTTC.

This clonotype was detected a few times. The CDR3 nucleotides read TGCAGTGCTAGAGATCTGGGCGGGACAGTCTATGGCTACACCTTC. Encoded protein: CSARDLGGTVYGYTF. The rearrangement links TRBV20-1 to TRBJ1-2, with 7 bases lining up with TRBD1. CDR3 length: 15 amino acids. Germline-derived CDR1 and CDR2 are DFQATT and SNEGSKA (reference sequence). The J segment lost 4 bases and the V segment lost 0 bases, leaving 8 bases of the junction unmatched.

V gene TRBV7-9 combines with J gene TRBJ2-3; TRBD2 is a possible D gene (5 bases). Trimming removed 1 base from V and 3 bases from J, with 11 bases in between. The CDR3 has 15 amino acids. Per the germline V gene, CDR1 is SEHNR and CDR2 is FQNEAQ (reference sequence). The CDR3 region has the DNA TGTGCCAGCAGCTTAGGACTAAGTGGGACAGATACGCAGTATTTT. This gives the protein CASSLGLSGTDTQYF. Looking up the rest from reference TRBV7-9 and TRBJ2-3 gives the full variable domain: DTGVSQNPRHKITKRGQNVTFRCDPISEHNRLYWYRQTLGQGPEFLTYFQNEAQLEKSRLLSDRFSAERPKGSFSTLEIQRTEQGDSAMYLCASSLGLSGTDTQYFGPGTRLTVL.

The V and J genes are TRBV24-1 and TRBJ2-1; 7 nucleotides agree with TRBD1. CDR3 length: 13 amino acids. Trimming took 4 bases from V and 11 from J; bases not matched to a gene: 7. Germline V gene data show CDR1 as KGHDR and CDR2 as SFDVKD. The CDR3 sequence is CATSDTGAHKQFF. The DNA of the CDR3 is TGTGCCACCAGTGACACAGGGGCCCATAAGCAGTTCTTC.

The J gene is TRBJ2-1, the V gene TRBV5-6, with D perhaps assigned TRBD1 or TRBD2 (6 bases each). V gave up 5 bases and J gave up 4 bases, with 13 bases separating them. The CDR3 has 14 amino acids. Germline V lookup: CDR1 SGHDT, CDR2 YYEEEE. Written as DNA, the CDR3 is TGTGCCAGCAGATATGGAGGGGGGTACAATGAGCAGTTCTTC. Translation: CASRYGGGYNEQFF.

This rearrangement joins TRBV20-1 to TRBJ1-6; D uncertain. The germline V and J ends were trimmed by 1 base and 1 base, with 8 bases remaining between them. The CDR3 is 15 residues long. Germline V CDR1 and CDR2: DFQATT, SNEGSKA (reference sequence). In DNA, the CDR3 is TGCAGTGCTAGAGGAGGAGTTTCCTATAATTCACCCCTCCACTTT. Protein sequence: CSARGGVSYNSPLHF.

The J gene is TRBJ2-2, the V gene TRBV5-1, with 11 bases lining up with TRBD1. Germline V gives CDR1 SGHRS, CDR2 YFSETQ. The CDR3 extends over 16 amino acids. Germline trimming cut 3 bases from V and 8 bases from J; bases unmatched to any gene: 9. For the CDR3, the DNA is TGCGCCAGCAGCTACCGGACAGGGGGCAACATAGGGGAGCTGTTTTTT. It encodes CASSYRTGGNIGELFF.

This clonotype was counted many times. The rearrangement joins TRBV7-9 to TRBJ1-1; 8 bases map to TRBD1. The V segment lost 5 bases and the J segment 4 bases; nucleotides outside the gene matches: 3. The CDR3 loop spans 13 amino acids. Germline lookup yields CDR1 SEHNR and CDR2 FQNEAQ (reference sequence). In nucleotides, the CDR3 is TGTGCCAGCAGCCCAGGGGGCATCACTGAAGCTTTCTTT. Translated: CASSPGGITEAFF.

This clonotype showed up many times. The CDR3 coding sequence is TGTGCCAGCAGCCCGGAGTTAGCCAAAAACATTCAGTACTTC. It encodes CASSPELAKNIQYF. This chain joins TRBV6-1 and TRBJ2-4; no clear D. The CDR3 sequence is 14 residues long. V was pared by 6 bases and J by 0 bases, with 9 bases between. Germline V CDR1 and CDR2: MNHNS, SASEGT.

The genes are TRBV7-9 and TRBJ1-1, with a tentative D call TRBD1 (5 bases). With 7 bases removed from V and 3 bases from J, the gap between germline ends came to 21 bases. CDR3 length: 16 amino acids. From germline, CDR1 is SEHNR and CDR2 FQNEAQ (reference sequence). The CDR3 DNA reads TGTGCCAGCAACGACATATTGGGACGGGGGGACACTGAAGCTTTCTTT. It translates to CASNDILGRGDTEAFF. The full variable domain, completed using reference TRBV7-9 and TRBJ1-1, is DTGVSQNPRHKITKRGQNVTFRCDPISEHNRLYWYRQTLGQGPEFLTYFQNEAQLEKSRLLSDRFSAERPKGSFSTLEIQRTEQGDSAMYLCASNDILGRGDTEAFFGQGTRLTVV.

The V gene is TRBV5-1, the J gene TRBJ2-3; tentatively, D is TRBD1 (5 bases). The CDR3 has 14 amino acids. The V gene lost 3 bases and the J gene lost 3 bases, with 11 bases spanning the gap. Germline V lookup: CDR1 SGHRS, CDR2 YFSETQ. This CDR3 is CASSSARVTDTQYF. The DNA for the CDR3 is TGCGCCAGCAGCTCGGCCAGGGTGACAGATACGCAGTATTTT.

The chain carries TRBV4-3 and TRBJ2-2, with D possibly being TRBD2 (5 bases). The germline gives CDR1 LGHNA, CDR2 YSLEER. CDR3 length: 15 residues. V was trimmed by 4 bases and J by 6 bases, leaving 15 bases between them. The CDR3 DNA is TGCGCCAGCAGCCGAGCAGTCCGAGCGGCCGGGGAGCTGTTTTTT. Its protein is CASSRAVRAAGELFF.